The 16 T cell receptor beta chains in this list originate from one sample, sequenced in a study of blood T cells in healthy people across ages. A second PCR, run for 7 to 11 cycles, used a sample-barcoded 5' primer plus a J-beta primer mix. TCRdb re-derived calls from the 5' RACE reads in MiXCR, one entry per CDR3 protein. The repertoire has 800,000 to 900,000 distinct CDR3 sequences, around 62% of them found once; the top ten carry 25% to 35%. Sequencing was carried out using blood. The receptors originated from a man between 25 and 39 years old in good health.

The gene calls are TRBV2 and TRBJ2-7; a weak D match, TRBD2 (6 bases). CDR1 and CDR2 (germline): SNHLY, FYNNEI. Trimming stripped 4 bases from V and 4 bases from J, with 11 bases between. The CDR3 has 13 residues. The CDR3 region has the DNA TGTGCCAGCAGTGCGGCGGGATCATACGAGCAGTACTTC. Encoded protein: CASSAAGSYEQYF.

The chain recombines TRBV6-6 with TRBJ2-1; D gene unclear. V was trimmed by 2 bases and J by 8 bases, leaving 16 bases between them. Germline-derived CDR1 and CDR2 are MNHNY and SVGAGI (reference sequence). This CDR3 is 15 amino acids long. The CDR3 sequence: CASSYTDRLFDEQFF. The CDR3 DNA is TGTGCCAGCAGTTACACCGACCGACTGTTCGATGAGCAGTTCTTC.

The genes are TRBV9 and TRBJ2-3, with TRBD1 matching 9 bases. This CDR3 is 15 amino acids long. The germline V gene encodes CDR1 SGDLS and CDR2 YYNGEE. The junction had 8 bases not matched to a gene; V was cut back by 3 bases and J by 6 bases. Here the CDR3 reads CASSAEDRGSDTQYF. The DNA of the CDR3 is TGTGCCAGCAGCGCAGAGGACAGGGGTAGCGATACGCAGTATTTT.

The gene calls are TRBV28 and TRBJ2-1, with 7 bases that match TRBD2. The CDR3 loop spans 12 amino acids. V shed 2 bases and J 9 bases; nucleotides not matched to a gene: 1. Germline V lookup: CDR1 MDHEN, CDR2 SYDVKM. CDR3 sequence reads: CASSLGRVEQFF. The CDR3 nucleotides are TGTGCCAGCAGTTTAGGGAGGGTTGAGCAGTTCTTC.

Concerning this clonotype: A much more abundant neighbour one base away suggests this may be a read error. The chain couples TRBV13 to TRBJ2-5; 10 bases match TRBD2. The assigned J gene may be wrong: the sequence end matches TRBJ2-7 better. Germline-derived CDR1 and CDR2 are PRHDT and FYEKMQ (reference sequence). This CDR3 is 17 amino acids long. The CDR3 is CANSAPLGLALSYEQYF. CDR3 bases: TGTGCCAACAGCGCGCCCCTGGGACTAGCGCTATCCTACGAGCAGTACTTC.

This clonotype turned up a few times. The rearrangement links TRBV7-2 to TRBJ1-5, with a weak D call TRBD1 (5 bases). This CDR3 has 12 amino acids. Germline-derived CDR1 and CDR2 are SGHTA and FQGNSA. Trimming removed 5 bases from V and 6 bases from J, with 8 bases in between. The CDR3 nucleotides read TGTGCCAGCAGCACCGGGGGTCAGCCCCAGCATTTT. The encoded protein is CASSTGGQPQHF.

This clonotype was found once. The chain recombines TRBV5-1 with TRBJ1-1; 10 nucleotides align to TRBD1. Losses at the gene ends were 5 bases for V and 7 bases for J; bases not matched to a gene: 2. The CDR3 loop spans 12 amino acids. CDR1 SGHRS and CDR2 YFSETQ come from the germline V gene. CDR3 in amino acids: CASSRTGGEAFF. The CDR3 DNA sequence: TGCGCCAGCAGTCGGACAGGGGGTGAAGCTTTCTTT.

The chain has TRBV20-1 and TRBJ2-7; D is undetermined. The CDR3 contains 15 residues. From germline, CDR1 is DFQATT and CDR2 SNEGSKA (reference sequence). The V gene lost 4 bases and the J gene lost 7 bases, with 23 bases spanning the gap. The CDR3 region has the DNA TGCAGTGCTAAGGCCCCGGACCGACGGCCGAGGGAGCAGTACTTC. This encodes CSAKAPDRRPREQYF.

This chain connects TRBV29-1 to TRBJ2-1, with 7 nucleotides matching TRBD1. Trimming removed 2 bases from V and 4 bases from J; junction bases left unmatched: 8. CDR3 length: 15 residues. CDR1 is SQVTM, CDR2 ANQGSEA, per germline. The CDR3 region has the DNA TGCAGCGTTGAATTTCTTGGACAGGTTTACAATGAGCAGTTCTTC. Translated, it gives CSVEFLGQVYNEQFF.

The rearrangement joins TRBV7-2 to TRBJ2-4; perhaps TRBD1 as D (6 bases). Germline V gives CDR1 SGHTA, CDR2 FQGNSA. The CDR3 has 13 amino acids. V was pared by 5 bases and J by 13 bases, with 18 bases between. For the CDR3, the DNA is TGTGCCAGCAGCACCAAGACAGGTAATGAGCAGTACTTC. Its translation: CASSTKTGNEQYF. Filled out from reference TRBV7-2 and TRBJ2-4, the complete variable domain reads GAGVSQSPSNKVTEKGKDVELRCDPISGHTALYWYRQSLGQGLEFLIYFQGNSAPDKSGLPSDRFSAERTGGSVSTLTIQRTQQEDSAVYLCASSTKTGNEQYFGAGTRLSVL.

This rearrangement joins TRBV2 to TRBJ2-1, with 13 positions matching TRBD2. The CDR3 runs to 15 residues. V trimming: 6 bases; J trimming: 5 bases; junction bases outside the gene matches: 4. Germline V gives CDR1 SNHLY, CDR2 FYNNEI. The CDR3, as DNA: TGTGCCAGCAGGCGGACTAGCGGGGGTAACAATGAGCAGTTCTTC. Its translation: CASRRTSGGNNEQFF.

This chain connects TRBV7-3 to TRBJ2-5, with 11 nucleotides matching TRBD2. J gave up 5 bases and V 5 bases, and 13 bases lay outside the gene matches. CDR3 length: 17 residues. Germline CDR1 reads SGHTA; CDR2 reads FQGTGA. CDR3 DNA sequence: TGTGCCAGCAGCCTTTCTCCGGCTAGCGGGGGGCTGGAGACCCAGTACTTC. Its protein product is CASSLSPASGGLETQYF.

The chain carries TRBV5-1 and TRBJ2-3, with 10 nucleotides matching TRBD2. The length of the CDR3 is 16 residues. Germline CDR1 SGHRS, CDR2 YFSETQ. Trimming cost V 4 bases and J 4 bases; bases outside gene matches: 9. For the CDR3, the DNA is TGCGCCAGCAGCATCCTAGCGGGGGTAGCCCCAGATACGCAGTATTTT. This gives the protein CASSILAGVAPDTQYF.

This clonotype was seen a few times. The CDR3 nucleotides read TGCAGTGCTAGAGAGCGGGGGGAGTCCTACGAGCAGTACTTC. Residues: CSARERGESYEQYF. The chain is built from TRBV20-1 and TRBJ2-7; 8 bases fit TRBD2. The CDR3 totals 14 residues. Trimming at V came to 0 bases and at J to 1 base, leaving 2 bases not matched to a gene. Per germline, CDR1 DFQATT and CDR2 SNEGSKA (reference sequence).

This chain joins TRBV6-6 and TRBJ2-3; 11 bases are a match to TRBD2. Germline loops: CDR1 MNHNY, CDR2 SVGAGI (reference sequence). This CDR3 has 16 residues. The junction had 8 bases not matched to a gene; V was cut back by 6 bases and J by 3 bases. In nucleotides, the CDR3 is TGTGCCAGCAGAGACTTAGTAGCGGGGGGGACAGATACGCAGTATTTT. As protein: CASRDLVAGGTDTQYF.

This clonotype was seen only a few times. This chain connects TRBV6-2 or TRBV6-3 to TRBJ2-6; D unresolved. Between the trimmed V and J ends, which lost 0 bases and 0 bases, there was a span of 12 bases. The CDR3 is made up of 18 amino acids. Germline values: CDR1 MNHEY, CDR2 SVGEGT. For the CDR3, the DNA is TGTGCCAGCAGTTACTCGATGGCAGGTATCTCTGGGGCCAACGTCCTGACTTTC. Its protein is CASSYSMAGISGANVLTF.